The present T cell receptor beta chain was sequenced within a study of Ad26.COV2.S vaccination and SARS-CoV-2 variants. Study context: The donor belonged to the COV1001 Ad26.COV2.S trial arm. Each vaccinee took Ad26.COV2.S intramuscularly, once or twice 56 days apart.

Produced via immunoSEQ multiplex PCR; TCRdb's table is partial and in-frame only. Among fewer than 400,000 clones listed, around four fifths were seen once. This clone appeared a single time. Germline lookup yields CDR1 SGHNT and CDR2 YENEEA. This CDR3 is built from 13 residues. After removal of 4 bases from V and 5 bases from J, the junction contained 1 base not matched to a gene. The treatment: roughly 18 received Ad26.COV2.S at low or high dose, single or two shots; several received placebo; per-sample allocation not given. Vaccine and placebo recipients were sampled on day 63 after the first injection. In Boston, an adult donor aged 18-55 years took part. Spike of the Wuhan-strain SARS-CoV-2 was expressed by an Ad26 vector, which formed the vaccine.

The specimen was peripheral blood, collected in a trial of Ad26.COV2.S vaccine versus placebo. This clonotype was sampled from a person aged 18-60 years who received the Ad26.COV2.S COVID-19 vaccine or a placebo. The rearrangement uses TRBV11-3 and TRBJ2-1; 8 bases match TRBD1. The CDR3 region has the DNA TGTGCCAGCAGCTGGGGACAGGACAATGAGCAGTTCTTC. It is translated as CASSWGQDNEQFF.